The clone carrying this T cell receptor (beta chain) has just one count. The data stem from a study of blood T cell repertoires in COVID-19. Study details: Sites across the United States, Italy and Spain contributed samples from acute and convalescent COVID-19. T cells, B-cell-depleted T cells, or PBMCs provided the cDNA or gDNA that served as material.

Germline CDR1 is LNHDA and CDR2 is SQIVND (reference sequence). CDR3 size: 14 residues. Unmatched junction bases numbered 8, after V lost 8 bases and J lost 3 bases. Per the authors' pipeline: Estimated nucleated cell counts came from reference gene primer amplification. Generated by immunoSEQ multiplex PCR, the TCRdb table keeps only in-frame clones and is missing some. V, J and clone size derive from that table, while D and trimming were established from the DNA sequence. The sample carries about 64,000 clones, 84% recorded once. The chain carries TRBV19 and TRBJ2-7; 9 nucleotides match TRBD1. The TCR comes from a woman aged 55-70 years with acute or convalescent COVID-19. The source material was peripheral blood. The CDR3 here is CASSSRDRDYEQYF. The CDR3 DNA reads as TGTGCCAGTTCGAGCCGGGACAGGGACTACGAGCAGTACTTC.